The sample holds a few counts of the clone carrying this TCR beta chain. Antigen unknown. The sample comes from a study of T cell responses to AZD1222 COVID-19 vaccine. Study summary: The analysis combined second doses at about 4 or about 12 weeks.

Produced via immunoSEQ multiplex PCR; TCRdb's table is partial and in-frame only. The table has about 82,000 clones, 90% to 95% seen once; the top ten hold roughly 5.6%. Study-level findings and limits: White British ancestry dominated among donors, who included more females, and clonal diversity was possibly underestimated. The reported proportion of spike-specific TCRs targeting unmutated variant regions was nearly half.

The receptor's source is an adult in good health. Sequences were derived from peripheral blood, sampled on day 0 of AZD1222 vaccination.

The CDR3 sequence is CASSFPKGAPGNQPQHF. CDR3 bases: TGTGCCAGCAGTTTTCCTAAGGGGGCGCCTGGAAATCAGCCCCAGCATTTT. The V call is TRBV28, the J call TRBJ1-5; 7 bases are shared with TRBD1. The V gene's germline CDR1 is MDHEN and CDR2 SYDVKM. This CDR3 is built from 17 residues. Trimming removed 3 bases from V and 4 bases from J; junction bases left unmatched: 12.